The 10 T cell receptor beta chains given below trace back to one sample, sequenced in a study of CD8 T cells in Susac syndrome (dated by TCRdb to about 2019). Libraries came from the immunoSEQ multiplex PCR assay. RNA was extracted using the RNeasy kit, and roughly 0.5 to 1 ug of the RNA was reverse transcribed with random hexamers. Using fastp at Q25 and MiXCR, TCRdb reprocessed the public reads and kept productive beta chains. Records with the same CDR3 protein are collapsed into one entry carrying the most frequent genes and DNA. Within this sample are approximately 220,000 distinct CDR3 sequences, with more than 85% of them counted one time only. 0.082% of the sample is taken by the ten largest. The sample taken for sequencing was CD4+ T cells from PBMCs. The receptors originated from a human donor with multiple sclerosis.

The rearrangement joins TRBV14 to TRBJ2-1; D unresolved. Trimming pared 4 bases from V and 1 base from J, leaving 8 bases between. CDR3 length: 14 amino acids. The V gene's germline CDR1 is SGHDN and CDR2 FVKESK. CDR3 sequence: CASSRASSYNEQFF. The CDR3 DNA reads as TGTGCCAGCAGCCGAGCGTCGTCCTACAATGAGCAGTTCTTC.

J is TRBJ1-1 and V is TRBV3-1; D is unresolved. Germline assignment: CDR1 LGHDT and CDR2 YNNKEL (reference sequence). Deletions cut 0 bases from V and 1 base from J, with 9 bases between. The CDR3 contains 15 residues. CDR3 protein: CASSQEGLKNTEAFF. DNA of the CDR3: TGTGCCAGCAGCCAAGAGGGTCTGAAGAACACTGAAGCTTTCTTT.

This chain joins TRBV20-1 and TRBJ2-4, with D perhaps TRBD1 (6 bases). This CDR3 has 13 amino acids. Trimming shortened V by 6 bases and J by 7 bases, and 16 bases separated the two germline ends. Germline CDR1 is DFQATT and CDR2 is SNEGSKA (reference sequence). The CDR3 bases are TGCAGTGCCCCCGAAATCGGACAGAACATTCAGTACTTC. It translates to CSAPEIGQNIQYF.

The chain combines TRBV5-4 with TRBJ2-3; D ambiguous. Germline V lookup: CDR1 SGHNT, CDR2 YYREEE (reference sequence). This CDR3 comprises 15 residues. Between the trimmed V and J ends, which lost 4 bases and 4 bases, there was a span of 16 bases. For the CDR3, the DNA is TGTGCCAGCAGCCTCGCATCTGCCCGACCAGATACGCAGTATTTT. Translating gives CASSLASARPDTQYF.

The V gene is TRBV7-2, the J gene TRBJ2-2, with TRBD2 identical over 10 bases. The germline gives CDR1 SGHTA, CDR2 FQGNSA. This CDR3 is built from 16 residues. The V gene end was trimmed by 4 bases and the J gene end by 5 bases; junction bases not matched to a gene: 7. CDR3 sequence reads: CASSSVPGLATGELFF. In nucleotides, the CDR3 is TGTGCCAGCAGCTCGGTCCCGGGACTAGCGACCGGGGAGCTGTTTTTT.

The rearrangement uses TRBV5-1 and TRBJ1-6; 9 nucleotides line up with TRBD1. CDR1 and CDR2 (germline): SGHRS, YFSETQ. The trim removed 0 bases at V and 10 bases at J, leaving 5 bases unmatched. The CDR3 contains 15 residues. CDR3 amino acids: CASSLAGQGESPLHF. In DNA form, the CDR3 reads TGCGCCAGCAGCTTGGCGGGACAGGGAGAATCACCCCTCCACTTT.

The J gene is TRBJ1-2, the V gene TRBV18; TRBD1 aligns across 10 bases. Losses at the gene ends were 5 bases for V and 4 bases for J; bases not matched to a gene: 4. The germline V gene encodes CDR1 KGHSH and CDR2 LQKENI. CDR3 size: 14 residues. The CDR3 DNA reads as TGTGCCAGCTCAGAGGACAGGGGGACCTATGGCTACACCTTC. Residues: CASSEDRGTYGYTF.

The V call is TRBV5-1, the J call TRBJ1-2; 10 positions agree with TRBD1. The CDR3 contains 13 residues. V lost 4 bases, J lost 3 bases, and 0 bases stayed unmatched. Germline V gives CDR1 SGHRS, CDR2 YFSETQ. This CDR3 is CASSGTGDYGYTF. CDR3 nucleotides: TGCGCCAGCAGCGGGACAGGGGACTATGGCTACACCTTC.

This chain connects TRBV27 to TRBJ2-7, with TRBD1 identical over 9 bases. V gave up 6 bases and J gave up 5 bases; unmatched junction bases: 5. The CDR3 is made up of 13 amino acids. Looked up from germline, CDR1 is MNHEY and CDR2 is SMNVEV (reference sequence). The CDR3, as DNA: TGTGCCAGCAGGGGACAGGGCTCAGACGAGCAGTACGTC. Translation gives CASRGQGSDEQYV.

V is TRBV6-1 and J is TRBJ2-3; 7 bases line up with TRBD2. The J segment lost 4 bases and the V segment lost 5 bases, leaving 21 bases of the junction unmatched. Germline V CDR1 and CDR2: MNHNS, SASEGT. CDR3 size: 19 residues. The CDR3: CASSRFIGGGDVSPDTQYF. The CDR3 DNA reads TGTGCCAGCAGTAGGTTCATTGGCGGGGGAGACGTTTCCCCAGATACGCAGTATTTT.